The entry below describes one T cell receptor (beta chain). This sample stems from a study of technical replicates of blood from a few donors. CDR1 SGHVS and CDR2 FQNEAQ come from the germline V gene. The CDR3 runs to 15 residues. V lost 5 bases and J 5 bases, leaving 18 bases between the germline ends. Generated by immunoSEQ multiplex PCR, the TCRdb table keeps only in-frame clones and is missing some. Found here are 65,000 to 95,000 clones, approximately 97% of them singletons; the top ten hold almost 0.3%. Sequences were obtained from T cells isolated from PBMCs. The chain employs TRBV7-8 and TRBJ1-2; possible D gene TRBD1, 6 bases. The clonotype comes from a human donor in good health. CDR3 DNA: TGTGCCAGCAGCCCCTCGGTAGGGGGGGCTTATGGCTACACCTTC. Translating it yields CASSPSVGGAYGYTF.